This T cell receptor (beta chain) was found in a study of T cells in Graves' hyperthyroidism and ophthalmopathy (dated by TCRdb to about 2019). The study in broad terms: Peripheral blood was collected at initial diagnosis, before any treatment. For training and testing, the approximately 97 patients in the discovery cohort were randomly divided in a 7:3 ratio. The paper reports TCR Vbeta CDR3 sequencing of more than 120 peripheral blood samples: around 45 ophthalmopathy, fewer than 85 hyperthyroidism and approximately 17 progressor patients. A discovery cohort of roughly 100 patients, about 44 with Graves' ophthalmopathy and 55 to 60 with stable Graves' hyperthyroidism, was used to find distinguishing TCR V-J signatures. Following sampling, methimazole starting at 30 mg daily was given to hyperthyroidism patients, and high-dose intravenous methylprednisolone was given to ophthalmopathy patients. Prospective prediction of ophthalmopathy was tested in an independent validation cohort of 18 to 20 hyperthyroidism patients and 17 patients who later progressed to ophthalmopathy. In several Graves' hyperthyroidism patients, the study also compared T-cell repertoires from thyroid tissue with T-cell repertoires from blood. Overall results and qualifications from the work: Most expanded thyroid clonotypes (frequency above 0.001) were also detected in blood, a finding suggesting that blood repertoires may reflect thyroid immune responses. In validation, the model predicted progression to ophthalmopathy with approximately 71% sensitivity and 72% to 85% specificity, a median of roughly seven months before onset. Sample size was not statistically predetermined, and investigators were not blinded to group allocation. In cross-validation, a model built on a 13 V-J signature told ophthalmopathy apart from stable hyperthyroidism with 87.88% sensitivity and approximately 81% specificity, and in testing the same model reached 80%/75%.

Graves' hyperthyroidism was defined as stable when no progression to ophthalmopathy occurred over 18 months of follow-up. Hyperthyroidism patients were aged 18 to 65 years and newly diagnosed, with disease duration of less than 2 months. The study excluded patients with uncontrolled infections, other autoimmune diseases, pregnancy or lactation. Diagnoses were based on clinical symptoms, serum thyroxine and TRAb, thyroid ultrasound and orbital computed tomography. PBMCs were separated from about 10 ml of fresh peripheral blood using Ficoll-Paque density gradient centrifugation. Total RNA was extracted with Trizol reagent, and quality was checked on an Agilent 2100 Bioanalyzer. The table lists this clonotype with many counts. No cognate antigen has been identified for it. Per-base qualities were not stored, and no clone one base away is much larger. TCR beta CDR3 regions were amplified from RNA transcripts. The TCR CDR3 was subjected to a first round of RT-PCR using the HTBI primer set and the Qiagen OneStep RT-PCR kit. The libraries were constructed in a second round of multiplex PCR and then size-selected and purified. Paired-end sequencing of the libraries was performed with 100 bp reads on an Illumina HiSeq2000. Per the original workflow: SOAPnuke was used to process the raw data, removing reads that contained adapters or uncalled bases, had a mean Phred below 15, or lacked an exact match to the constant primer or identifier. COPE v1.2.5 was used to merge the high-quality paired reads, and each unique nucleotide sequence was defined as a clonotype. MiTCR v1.1 was used to align clonotypes to the IMGT TRBV, TRBD and TRBJ reference segments. The analysis was restricted to V-J combinations with a frequency above 0.0001, which together covered about 99% of the repertoires. A TCS score was defined as the ratio of F50 (clonal expansion) to E x V (chaos), with BLOSUM62-based TCRdist applied between CDR3 peptides within each V-J. Welch's t-statistics and random forest reduced 500 to 650 V-J features to 13, which were used in a naive Bayes classifier (R e1071). In TCRdb, the public reads were trimmed at Q25 with fastp and aligned with MiXCR, with productive beta chains retained. CDR3 protein sequences are deduplicated, and each keeps its most common genes and DNA. The V and J calls shown here were made by TCRdb, not taken from the authors' results. This sample gives some 500,000 distinct CDR3 sequences in total; approximately 15% of them show up just once. In total, the top ten clones hold around a sixth of the sample.

The clonotype originates from a young woman with Graves' hyperthyroidism. The sequenced sample was blood.

The CDR3 reads CSATLTSGSYNEQFF. The DNA sequence reads TGCAGTGCTACTCTGACTAGCGGGTCCTACAATGAGCAGTTCTTC. Here the chain combines TRBV20-1 and TRBJ2-1; 10 bases in between match TRBD2. The germline V and J ends show losses of 4 bases and 1 base respectively, and no gene match explains 4 bases of the junction. The CDR3 numbers 15 residues from cysteine through phenylalanine. Only the CDR3 DNA is retained, 45 bases long and in frame from the first base. The germline V gene (reference sequence) specifies DFQATT as CDR1 and SNEGSKA as CDR2.